The present entry profiles one T cell receptor (beta chain) with its context. Its antigen is not identified. This specimen comes from a study of OX40 agonist ivuxolimab in advanced cancers. As for the study in general: Ivuxolimab, an antibody that agonizes OX40 (CD134), was administered to the patients.

Points from the study as a whole: Clonal expansion from baseline to week 6 occurred in both CD4+ and CD8+ T cells. In CD8+ T cells, expanded clones were on average more numerous than in CD4+.

Method: immunoSEQ multiplex PCR; TCRdb's copy keeps in-frame clones and lacks some. Found here are 65,000 or so clones, 87% of them singletons; the top ten hold about 0.75%. The CDR3 runs 15 residues. Trimming took 4 bases from V and 1 from J, leaving 14 bases between them. Germline CDR1 and CDR2: SGHRS and YFSETQ. Baseline was the first blood sampling point, followed by cycle 4 day 1 and cycle 7 day 1. The TCR was taken from an adult with an advanced solid tumor such as melanoma, head and neck, liver or kidney cancer. The chain uses TRBV5-1 and TRBJ2-5; tentatively, D is TRBD1 (8 bases). The sample consisted of CD4+ or CD8+ T cells sorted from blood, taken in a trial of the OX40 agonist ivuxolimab. CDR3 in amino acids: CASSGGDRSQETQYF. The DNA of the CDR3 is TGCGCCAGCAGCGGGGGGGACAGGTCCCAAGAGACCCAGTACTTC.